These 30 T cell receptor beta chains were sequenced from one sample in a study of T cell responses to AZD1222 COVID-19 vaccine. TCRdb's copy holds only in-frame clones and misses some; the assay was immunoSEQ multiplex PCR. The table lists some 150,000 clones, approximately 91% of them singletons, with approximately 4.5% in the top ten. Specimen: peripheral blood, collected on day 0 of AZD1222 vaccination. These receptors were obtained from an adult in good health.

J is TRBJ1-5 and V is TRBV6-6, with D uncertain. The V gene's germline CDR1 is MNHNY and CDR2 SVGAGI (reference sequence). CDR3 length equals 15 residues. Trimming removed 0 bases at V and 2 bases at J, with 8 bases between. CDR3 in amino acids: CASSYSGGGNQPQHF. For the CDR3, the DNA is TGTGCCAGCAGTTACTCCGGTGGGGGCAATCAGCCCCAGCATTTT.

The V and J genes are TRBV7-2 and TRBJ1-5; 10 bases agree with TRBD1. The germline V gene has CDR1 SGHTA and CDR2 FQGNSA. V gave up 2 bases and J gave up 4 bases; unmatched junction bases: 5. The CDR3 is 16 residues long. In DNA, the CDR3 is TGTGCCAGCAGCTTACAGGGGACAGGGGATAATCAGCCCCAGCATTTT. This gives the protein CASSLQGTGDNQPQHF.

The chain couples TRBV5-1 to TRBJ1-3; no firm D call. In germline, CDR1 is SGHRS, CDR2 YFSETQ. V lost 3 bases, J lost 0 bases, and 7 bases lay in between. The CDR3 totals 14 residues. CDR3 sequence reads: CASSSPSSGNTIYF. For the CDR3, the DNA is TGCGCCAGCAGCTCCCCGAGCTCTGGAAACACCATATATTTT.

This rearrangement joins TRBV4-1 to TRBJ1-3, with 7 bases lining up with TRBD1. CDR3 length: 16 amino acids. The germline V gene encodes CDR1 MGHRA and CDR2 YSYEKL. V lost 1 base to trimming and J lost 1 base; unmatched junction nucleotides: 4. CDR3 coding DNA: TGCGCCAGCAGCCAAGGTCTGGGACAGTCTGGAAACACCATATATTTT. It codes for CASSQGLGQSGNTIYF.

The rearrangement uses TRBV5-1 and TRBJ1-2; TRBD1 might be the D (5 bases). This CDR3 is 14 amino acids long. CDR1 and CDR2 (germline): SGHRS, YFSETQ. With 0 bases removed from V and 8 bases from J, the gap between germline ends came to 14 bases. CDR3 amino acids: CASSLATEPEGYTF. For the CDR3, the DNA is TGCGCCAGCAGCTTGGCGACAGAGCCGGAGGGCTACACCTTC.

This sequence joins TRBV12-3 or TRBV12-4 and TRBJ1-2; no clear D gene. V was clipped by 4 bases and J by 5 bases, with 11 bases between them. This CDR3 spans 13 amino acids. Written as DNA, the CDR3 is TGTGCCAGCAGTTACCCGGGGAGATATGGCTACACCTTC. It specifies CASSYPGRYGYTF.

This clone has just one count. The V and J genes are TRBV6-1 and TRBJ2-5; D might be TRBD2 (5 bases). V lost 2 bases to trimming and J lost 6 bases, with 13 bases between them. The germline V gene encodes CDR1 MNHNS and CDR2 SASEGT. The CDR3 is made up of 14 amino acids. CDR3 residues: CASSELGGIKTQYF. The CDR3 DNA reads TGTGCCAGCAGTGAATTAGGAGGAATTAAGACCCAGTACTTC.

The V gene is TRBV25-1, the J gene TRBJ2-7, with 10 bases fitting TRBD1. This CDR3 has 16 residues. CDR1 and CDR2 from the germline V gene are MGHDK and SYGVNS. After removal of 6 bases from V and 6 bases from J, the junction contained 14 bases not matched to a gene. CDR3: CASSDRPRDRGSEQYF. CDR3 DNA: TGTGCCAGCAGCGACAGGCCGCGGGACAGGGGATCCGAGCAGTACTTC.

The chain employs TRBV5-5 and TRBJ2-7; the D is unclear. Per the germline V gene, CDR1 is SGHKS and CDR2 is YYEKEE (reference sequence). The CDR3 has 11 amino acids. The ends were cut back, 7 bases at V and 6 bases at J, with 11 bases in the middle. The CDR3 reads CASRGLVEQYF. The CDR3 DNA is TGTGCCAGCCGTGGTTTGGTCGAGCAGTACTTC.

The V gene is TRBV3-1 (or the pseudogene TRBV3-2), the J gene TRBJ2-1; D remains ambiguous. CDR1 is LGHDT, CDR2 YNNKEL, per germline (reference sequence). This CDR3 is built from 17 residues. The V gene lost 0 bases and the J gene lost 7 bases, with 19 bases spanning the gap. CDR3 sequence reads: CASSQDFRLFTRNEQFF. The CDR3 DNA is TGTGCCAGCAGCCAAGATTTCAGGCTCTTCACTCGGAATGAGCAGTTCTTC.

This chain links TRBV5-6 with TRBJ2-7, with D possibly called TRBD1 or TRBD2 (5 bases each). Germline CDR1 reads SGHDT; CDR2 reads YYEEEE. The CDR3 is made up of 15 amino acids. Trimming left V 0 bases short and J 2 bases short, with 12 bases between. The chain's CDR3 is CASSLGGAPTYEQYF. DNA of the CDR3: TGTGCCAGCAGCTTGGGAGGGGCCCCCACCTACGAGCAGTACTTC.

The gene calls are TRBV7-8 and TRBJ2-1; no definite D call. Trimming pared 5 bases from V and 0 bases from J, leaving 11 bases between. The germline V gene encodes CDR1 SGHVS and CDR2 FQNEAQ. The CDR3 runs to 15 residues. The CDR3 DNA follows: TGTGCCAGCAGCACCGACCGGAGCTCCTACAATGAGCAGTTCTTC. Amino acid sequence: CASSTDRSSYNEQFF. The full variable domain, rest sourced from reference TRBV7-8 and TRBJ2-1, is GAGVSQSPRYKVAKRGQDVALRCDPISGHVSLFWYQQALGQGPEFLTYFQNEAQLDKSGLPSDRFFAERPEGSVSTLKIQRTQQEDSAVYLCASSTDRSSYNEQFFGPGTRLTVL.

V gene TRBV18 combines with J gene TRBJ1-4, with D possibly TRBD1 on 5 matching bases. The CDR3 consists of 18 residues. V was cut by 3 bases and J by 2 bases, with 19 bases left in between. Germline V gene data show CDR1 as KGHSH and CDR2 as LQKENI. The CDR3: CASSPEGRASLTNEKLFF. The DNA for the CDR3 is TGTGCCAGCTCACCTGAGGGGAGGGCGAGTTTGACTAATGAAAAACTGTTTTTT.

The gene calls are TRBV4-1 and TRBJ1-2; D remains ambiguous. The CDR3 length is 16 residues. Germline V gene sequence: CDR1 MGHRA, CDR2 YSYEKL. The V end lost 1 base, the J end lost 7 bases, and 19 bases lay between the germline ends. CDR3 residues: CASSQGARTAASGYTF. In DNA form, the CDR3 reads TGCGCCAGCAGCCAAGGGGCCAGGACGGCCGCTAGTGGCTACACCTTC.

This chain uses TRBV5-1 with TRBJ2-5; no clear D. The CDR3 runs 14 residues. CDR1 and CDR2 from the germline V gene are SGHRS and YFSETQ. The V and J ends lost 0 bases and 0 bases respectively, with 6 bases between them. The CDR3 sequence is CASSLARNQETQYF. The DNA of the CDR3 is TGCGCCAGCAGCTTGGCGCGGAACCAAGAGACCCAGTACTTC.

V is TRBV28 and J is TRBJ1-2, with 9 bases matching TRBD1. Germline V gene data show CDR1 as MDHEN and CDR2 as SYDVKM. The CDR3 length is 14 residues. V lost 8 bases, J lost 2 bases, and 6 bases stayed unmatched. The CDR3 region has the DNA TGTGCCAGCTTCGTAACAGGGGGCAACTATGGCTACACCTTC. Amino acid sequence: CASFVTGGNYGYTF.

The chain employs TRBV3-1 (or the pseudogene TRBV3-2) and TRBJ2-5, with 12 bases matching TRBD2. The CDR3 loop spans 16 amino acids. Looked up from germline, CDR1 is LGHDT and CDR2 is YNNKEL (reference sequence). V was pared by 0 bases and J by 4 bases, with 3 bases of the junction left unmatched. As DNA, the CDR3 is TGTGCCAGCAGCCAAGATACGACTAGCGGGGGAGAGACCCAGTACTTC. It encodes CASSQDTTSGGETQYF.

This clone was found once. V is TRBV4-2 and J is TRBJ2-1; 7 bases map to TRBD1. Germline V gene lookup returns CDR1 LGHNA and CDR2 YNFKEQ. The V segment lost 2 bases and the J segment 0 bases; nucleotides outside the gene matches: 7. This CDR3 comprises 17 residues. The CDR3 reads CASSQLPWDSSYNEQFF. The CDR3 bases are TGTGCCAGCAGCCAATTGCCTTGGGACAGCTCCTACAATGAGCAGTTCTTC.

The chain combines TRBV13 with TRBJ2-7; TRBD2 matches at 10 bases. Germline trimming cut 0 bases from V and 3 bases from J; bases unmatched to any gene: 8. The V gene's germline CDR1 is PRHDT and CDR2 FYEKMQ (reference sequence). This CDR3 region has 17 residues. The CDR3 region has the DNA TGTGCCAGCAGCTTAGGACCAGCGGGGGGGCACTTCTACGAGCAGTACTTC. Translating it yields CASSLGPAGGHFYEQYF.

V and J are TRBV9 and TRBJ2-5; 11 bases map to TRBD2. V was clipped by 4 bases and J by 1 base; unmatched bases: 3. Germline CDR1 is SGDLS and CDR2 is YYNGEE. This CDR3 spans 15 amino acids. The CDR3 sequence: CASSTSGSPQETQYF. The CDR3 nucleotides are TGTGCCAGCAGCACTAGCGGGAGCCCCCAAGAGACCCAGTACTTC.

The chain uses TRBV7-3 and TRBJ1-1; D not resolved. Looked up from germline, CDR1 is SGHTA and CDR2 is FQGTGA. Trimming took 6 bases from V and 5 from J, leaving 13 bases between them. This CDR3 spans 13 amino acids. Here the CDR3 DNA reads TGTGCCAGCAGTCATTACCGCCGGACTGAAGCTTTCTTT. It translates to CASSHYRRTEAFF.

Only one count was recorded for this clone. V usage is TRBV10-1 and J usage is TRBJ1-1; D is unresolved. Trimming took 8 bases from V and 4 from J, leaving 11 bases between them. The CDR3 sequence is 12 residues long. CDR1 and CDR2 (germline): WNHNN, SYGVQD (reference sequence). The CDR3 bases are TGCGCCAGCGGAGGACCGGGCACTGAAGCTTTCTTT. Protein product: CASGGPGTEAFF.

This rearrangement joins TRBV6-5 to TRBJ2-1; D ambiguous. Germline V gene data show CDR1 as MNHEY and CDR2 as SVGAGI. CDR3 size: 15 residues. Deletions cut 2 bases from V and 0 bases from J, with 8 bases between. The CDR3 region is CASSYVYNSYNEQFF. The CDR3 nucleotides read TGTGCCAGCAGTTACGTCTATAACTCCTACAATGAGCAGTTCTTC.

This clone was counted once. This chain links TRBV7-2 with TRBJ2-1; the D is unclear. The germline gives CDR1 SGHTA, CDR2 FQGNSA. V was shortened by 3 bases and J by 6 bases, with 18 bases between the two germline ends. The CDR3 has 16 amino acids. The CDR3: CASSLSTLGYSNEQFF. The CDR3 nucleotides read TGTGCCAGCAGCTTGTCCACCCTGGGCTATTCCAATGAGCAGTTCTTC.

The chain is built from TRBV27 and TRBJ1-2; D is unclear. CDR1 is MNHEY, CDR2 SMNVEV, per germline (reference sequence). CDR3 length equals 14 residues. Trimming took off 8 bases at V and 0 bases at J, with 13 bases between the two ends. The chain's CDR3 is CASAGRATNYGYTF. CDR3 DNA sequence: TGTGCCAGCGCCGGACGTGCAACTAACTATGGCTACACCTTC.

The chain employs TRBV11-2 and TRBJ1-1; possibly TRBD1 for D (5 bases). Germline V gene data show CDR1 as SGHAT and CDR2 as FQNNGV. Trimming stripped 7 bases from V and 0 bases from J, with 12 bases between. This CDR3 is built from 14 residues. The CDR3, as DNA: TGTGCCAGCACCGTGGCCAGGGTGAACACTGAAGCTTTCTTT. Residues: CASTVARVNTEAFF.

This clone appeared a few times. The chain employs TRBV12-3 or TRBV12-4 and TRBJ2-1; D gene unclear. This CDR3 comprises 12 residues. V was shortened by 6 bases and J by 2 bases, with 5 bases between the two germline ends. CDR3 amino acids: CASRLAYNEQFF. CDR3 nucleotide sequence: TGTGCCAGCAGACTGGCCTACAATGAGCAGTTCTTC.

The chain recombines TRBV18 with TRBJ2-5; weak D call: TRBD1 (5 bases). The CDR3 loop spans 14 amino acids. Trimming shortened V by 1 base and J by 3 bases, and 9 bases separated the two germline ends. CDR1 and CDR2 from the germline V gene are KGHSH and LQKENI. This CDR3 is CASSPRQGKETQYF. CDR3 DNA sequence: TGTGCCAGCTCACCACGGCAGGGAAAAGAGACCCAGTACTTC.

The V and J genes are TRBV18 and TRBJ1-2; the D is unclear. V lost 3 bases and J 2 bases, leaving 13 bases between the germline ends. The CDR3 extends over 15 amino acids. Per germline, CDR1 KGHSH and CDR2 LQKENI. DNA of the CDR3: TGTGCCAGCTCACCCGTTTCCGGACTAAACTATGGCTACACCTTC. Protein: CASSPVSGLNYGYTF.

This clone was counted only a few times. CDR3 sequence reads: CASSSRLGGLSSYNEQFF. The CDR3 bases are TGTGCCAGCAGCTCCCGCCTAGGCGGGCTAAGCTCCTACAATGAGCAGTTCTTC. The chain joins TRBV11-2 to TRBJ2-1; D possibly corresponds to TRBD2 (5 bases). The CDR3 totals 18 residues. Germline V lookup: CDR1 SGHAT, CDR2 FQNNGV. Trimming left V 4 bases short and J 0 bases short, with 19 bases between.